These 24 T cell receptor beta chains came from one sample sequenced in a study of radiotherapy plus CTLA-4 blockade in lung cancer (dated by TCRdb to the late 2010s). The library came from the immunoSEQ multiplex PCR assay. In its TCRdb copy, this immuneACCESS table keeps in-frame sequences only and misses some clones. Where compared with another copy, unresolved V genes explain less than half of these, and the others have no known cause. The sample table records some 70,000 clones; about 80% of these occur just once. Roughly 4% of the sample lies in the top ten. The source was peripheral blood, collected from a patient treated with radiotherapy plus ipilimumab. All receptors derive from a human donor with non-small cell lung cancer who had a partial response to radiotherapy plus ipilimumab.

The V and J genes are TRBV27 and TRBJ1-1; maybe TRBD1 (5 bases). Deletions cut 11 bases from V and 1 base from J, with 14 bases between. The germline V gene has CDR1 MNHEY and CDR2 SMNVEV (reference sequence). The CDR3 is 13 amino acids. CDR3 region: CASRGVENTEAFF. In DNA, the CDR3 is TGTGCCTCACGGGGGGTCGAGAACACTGAAGCTTTCTTT.

The rearrangement links TRBV28 to TRBJ2-5; the match to TRBD2 covers 7 bases. V lost 2 bases to trimming and J lost 2 bases; unmatched junction nucleotides: 5. Germline loops: CDR1 MDHEN, CDR2 SYDVKM. This CDR3 is built from 15 residues. CDR3 sequence (DNA): TGTGCCAGCAGTTTAGGGGGAGGGCGGCAAGAGACCCAGTACTTC. The encoded protein is CASSLGGGRQETQYF. Complete variable domain (other parts from reference TRBV28 and TRBJ2-5): DVKVTQSSRYLVKRTGEKVFLECVQDMDHENMFWYRQDPGLGLRLIYFSYDVKMKEKGDIPEGYSVSREKKERFSLILESASTNQTSMYLCASSLGGGRQETQYFGPGTRLLVL.

V is TRBV7-9 and J is TRBJ1-5, with D possibly matching TRBD1 (6 bases). Germline V gene sequence: CDR1 SEHNR, CDR2 FQNEAQ (reference sequence). The V and J ends lost 5 bases and 4 bases respectively, with 21 bases between them. This CDR3 spans 17 amino acids. CDR3 loop: CASSRRPLTGVNQPQHF. CDR3 DNA: TGTGCCAGCAGCCGGCGTCCACTGACAGGAGTTAATCAGCCCCAGCATTTT.

This chain joins TRBV9 and TRBJ1-3; D not resolved. Germline-derived CDR1 and CDR2 are SGDLS and YYNGEE. This CDR3 spans 14 amino acids. Trimming cost V 3 bases and J 1 base, with 8 bases left between them. CDR3 coding DNA: TGTGCCAGCAGCGCGGTATTATCTGGAAACACCATATATTTT. Protein sequence: CASSAVLSGNTIYF.

This clone was recorded once. The chain carries TRBV7-9 and TRBJ2-5; D possibly corresponds to TRBD2 (6 bases). Trimming removed 1 base at V and 5 bases at J, with 11 bases between. The CDR3 is made up of 14 amino acids. Germline values: CDR1 SEHNR, CDR2 FQNEAQ (reference sequence). The DNA of the CDR3 is TGTGCCAGCAGCTTAGTGGGAGGTGGGGAGACCCAGTACTTC. Encoded protein: CASSLVGGGETQYF.

This clone occurred a few times. V is TRBV5-4 and J is TRBJ1-3; D possibly corresponds to TRBD1 (5 bases). The V gene's germline CDR1 is SGHNT and CDR2 YYREEE (reference sequence). The CDR3 has 15 amino acids. Trimming removed 6 bases from V and 0 bases from J, with 13 bases in between. CDR3 region: CASTQSGVSGNTIYF. CDR3 nucleotides: TGTGCCAGCACCCAATCGGGGGTCTCTGGAAACACCATATATTTT.

This chain uses TRBV7-3 with TRBJ2-1; D possibly corresponds to TRBD2 (5 bases). Germline CDR1 and CDR2: SGHTA and FQGTGA. This CDR3 is 18 amino acids long. Trimming cost V 5 bases and J 5 bases, with 25 bases left between them. Here the CDR3 reads CASSPVLTGSKADNEQFF. The CDR3 bases are TGTGCCAGCAGCCCCGTTCTGACGGGAAGTAAAGCGGACAATGAGCAGTTCTTC.

This clone was picked up a small number of times. V usage is TRBV4-3 and J usage is TRBJ2-7; 10 bases align to TRBD1. This CDR3 has 16 residues. The ends lost 0 bases at V and 2 bases at J; junction bases unmatched: 4. Germline V gene lookup returns CDR1 LGHNA and CDR2 YSLEER. The CDR3 DNA sequence: TGCGCCAGCAGCCAAGAACCCGGGACAGGGGCCTACGAGCAGTACTTC. Residues: CASSQEPGTGAYEQYF.

The chain employs TRBV18 and TRBJ2-3; TRBD2 aligns across 12 bases. V shed 1 base and J 4 bases; nucleotides not matched to a gene: 6. CDR1 and CDR2 (germline): KGHSH, LQKENI. The CDR3 is 17 amino acids. The CDR3 nucleotides are TGTGCCAGCTCACCACGCCGACTAGCGGGAGCCTCAGATACGCAGTATTTT. The encoded protein is CASSPRRLAGASDTQYF.

This sequence joins TRBV7-2 and TRBJ1-2, with 7 bases aligning to TRBD1. CDR3 size: 13 residues. The J segment lost 3 bases and the V segment lost 5 bases, leaving 3 bases of the junction unmatched. The germline V gene encodes CDR1 SGHTA and CDR2 FQGNSA. CDR3 amino acids: CASSRDSYYGYTF. CDR3 in DNA: TGTGCCAGCAGCCGGGACAGCTACTATGGCTACACCTTC.

The CDR3 loop is CASGNPGQLTDTQYF. CDR3 in DNA: TGTGCCAGCGGAAACCCGGGACAGCTCACAGATACGCAGTATTTT. The chain links TRBV9 to TRBJ2-3, with TRBD1 matching 7 bases. This CDR3 has 15 residues. CDR1 SGDLS and CDR2 YYNGEE come from the germline V gene. With 7 bases clipped from V and 2 bases from J, the junction kept 10 bases outside the gene matches.

Only one count was recorded for this clone. This rearrangement joins TRBV9 to TRBJ2-7; TRBD1 might be the D (5 bases). From germline, CDR1 is SGDLS and CDR2 YYNGEE. The V and J ends lost 0 bases and 3 bases respectively, with 13 bases between them. The CDR3 extends over 15 amino acids. CDR3 bases: TGTGCCAGCAGCGTAGAGCCCCAGGGCTACTACGAGCAGTACTTC. Its translation is CASSVEPQGYYEQYF.

This chain links TRBV19 with TRBJ2-7, with TRBD2 identical over 9 bases. Germline assignment: CDR1 LNHDA and CDR2 SQIVND (reference sequence). The J segment lost 4 bases and the V segment lost 3 bases, leaving 7 bases of the junction unmatched. There are 15 residues in the CDR3. The CDR3 coding sequence is TGTGCCAGTAGTATTGGGGCTAGCGGGGCGTACGAGCAGTACTTC. Protein: CASSIGASGAYEQYF. The entire variable domain, with the rest obtained from reference TRBV19 and TRBJ2-7, is as follows: DGGITQSPKYLFRKEGQNVTLSCEQNLNHDAMYWYRQDPGQGLRLIYYSQIVNDFQKGDIAEGYSVSREKKESFPLTVTSAQKNPTAFYLCASSIGASGAYEQYFGPGTRLTVT.

The gene calls are TRBV5-8 and TRBJ2-2; D is perhaps TRBD2 (5 bases). V dropped 3 bases and J dropped 6 bases, with 15 bases sitting between them. CDR1 and CDR2 (germline): SGHTS, YDEGEE. The CDR3 spans 15 residues. CDR3 DNA sequence: TGTGCCAGCAGCTCCACGGGGTATTTGTCCGGGGAGCTGTTTTTT. Amino acids: CASSSTGYLSGELFF.

The chain links TRBV5-1 to TRBJ2-1; 9 nucleotides align to TRBD2. Per germline, CDR1 SGHRS and CDR2 YFSETQ. The CDR3 contains 15 residues. J gave up 2 bases and V 8 bases, and 8 bases lay outside the gene matches. CDR3: CASTAGGQTYNEQFF. The CDR3 nucleotides read TGCGCCAGTACAGCGGGAGGTCAAACCTACAATGAGCAGTTCTTC.

This clone was observed once. This chain links TRBV10-3 with TRBJ1-5; D uncertain. The CDR3 extends over 16 amino acids. The ends were cut back, 0 bases at V and 2 bases at J, with 11 bases in the middle. Germline V gene sequence: CDR1 ENHRY, CDR2 SYGVKD. The CDR3: CAISESTARGNQPQHF. The CDR3 nucleotides are TGTGCCATCAGTGAGTCAACGGCTCGGGGCAATCAGCCCCAGCATTTT.

The rearrangement joins TRBV21-1 to TRBJ2-7; the table's D call of TRBD1 was not tested on the DNA. TRBV21-1 is labeled a pseudogene. The CDR3 sequence is 15 residues long. The chain's CDR3 is CASTRSTGCSYEQYF. The CDR3 nucleotides are TGTGCCAGCACCCGATCGACAGGGTGCTCCTACGAGCAGTACTTC.

This chain connects TRBV2 to TRBJ1-5, with unresolved D. The CDR3 has 12 residues. The germline CDR1 and CDR2 sequences are SNHLY and FYNNEI. The V and J ends lost 9 bases and 5 bases respectively, with 11 bases between them. CDR3 DNA: TGTGCCAGTTCAAGTAGTGATCAGCCCCAGCATTTT. This codes for CASSSSDQPQHF.

This clone was picked up a small number of times. The chain links TRBV19 to TRBJ2-1; the match to TRBD2 covers 9 bases. V lost 4 bases and J lost 6; bases outside the gene matches: 4. This CDR3 has 14 residues. From germline, CDR1 is LNHDA and CDR2 SQIVND (reference sequence). The CDR3, as DNA: TGTGCCAGTAGTAGGCGGGAGGGGGTCAATGAGCAGTTCTTC. It yields the protein CASSRREGVNEQFF. The whole variable domain, remainder taken from reference TRBV19 and TRBJ2-1, is DGGITQSPKYLFRKEGQNVTLSCEQNLNHDAMYWYRQDPGQGLRLIYYSQIVNDFQKGDIAEGYSVSREKKESFPLTVTSAQKNPTAFYLCASSRREGVNEQFFGPGTRLTVL.

The chain joins TRBV30 to TRBJ1-4; D may be TRBD1 (5 bases). The germline gives CDR1 GTSNPN, CDR2 SVGIG (reference sequence). The CDR3 covers 13 residues. Trimming shortened V by 5 bases and J by 4 bases, and 11 bases separated the two germline ends. The CDR3 nucleotides read TGTGCCTGGGGGCGACAGCATAATGAAAAACTGTTTTTT. This sequence encodes CAWGRQHNEKLFF. Looking up the rest from reference TRBV30 and TRBJ1-4 gives the full variable domain: SQTIHQWPATLVQPVGSPLSLECTVEGTSNPNLYWYRQAAGRGLQLLFYSVGIGQISSEVPQNLSASRPQDRQFILSSKKLLLSDSGFYLCAWGRQHNEKLFFGSGTQLSVL.

V usage is TRBV6-4 and J usage is TRBJ2-1; tentatively, D is TRBD2 (6 bases). Germline assignment: CDR1 MRHNA and CDR2 SNTAGT. The ends were cut back, 6 bases at V and 7 bases at J, with 16 bases in the middle. This CDR3 has 14 residues. The CDR3 DNA reads TGTGCCAGCAGCCCAGGGTGGGAGGAAAATGAGCAGTTCTTC. This sequence encodes CASSPGWEENEQFF.

The chain links TRBV5-6 to TRBJ2-7, with D perhaps matching TRBD1 (5 bases). Germline CDR1 is SGHDT and CDR2 is YYEEEE. This CDR3 is built from 14 residues. V gave up 4 bases and J gave up 2 bases, with 13 bases separating them. CDR3 nucleotide sequence: TGTGCCAGCAGCGGCGACAGAACTCCCTACGAGCAGTACTTC. It specifies CASSGDRTPYEQYF.

V usage is TRBV10-1 and J usage is TRBJ1-5; TRBD1 aligns across 7 bases. The germline V gene has CDR1 WNHNN and CDR2 SYGVQD (reference sequence). The ends lost 3 bases at V and 0 bases at J; junction bases unmatched: 8. The CDR3 has 17 residues. CDR3 sequence reads: CASSDSKGQVSNQPQHF. The CDR3 DNA sequence: TGCGCCAGCAGTGATAGCAAAGGACAGGTTAGCAATCAGCCCCAGCATTTT.

The gene calls are TRBV9 and TRBJ2-1; the D is unclear. This CDR3 has 15 amino acids. Germline values: CDR1 SGDLS, CDR2 YYNGEE. The ends were cut back, 0 bases at V and 3 bases at J, with 10 bases in the middle. CDR3 sequence: CASSVDGVGYNEQFF. In DNA form, the CDR3 reads TGTGCCAGCAGCGTAGACGGAGTGGGCTACAATGAGCAGTTCTTC.